This entry lists 18 T cell receptor beta chains sequenced from one sample in a study of shared clonotypes between healthy human individuals. CD45RO-negative CD8 cells positively selected for CCR7 made up the naive population, which excluded terminally differentiated effector memory CD45RA+ cells. Only in-frame clones appear in the TCRdb table, and some are missing; sequencing was by immunoSEQ multiplex PCR. The sample consists of more than 2 million clones, 85% to 95% of them appearing once. Sequenced: naive CD8+ T cells sorted from blood. These receptors were obtained from a man aged 18 to 29 in good health.

This rearrangement joins TRBV4-3 to TRBJ1-2; D is unclear. This CDR3 has 14 residues. Germline V gene sequence: CDR1 LGHNA, CDR2 YSLEER. Trimming cost V 5 bases and J 0 bases, with 10 bases left between them. CDR3 coding DNA: TGCGCCAGCAGCGATTTGGCAGCTAACTATGGCTACACCTTC. It codes for CASSDLAANYGYTF.

CDR3 residues: CASTVMGDEQYF. In nucleotides, the CDR3 is TGTGCCAGCACCGTGATGGGGGACGAGCAGTACTTC. The chain couples TRBV7-9 to TRBJ2-7, with D perhaps assigned TRBD1 or TRBD2 (5 bases each). This CDR3 is 12 amino acids long. Germline V gene sequence: CDR1 SEHNR, CDR2 FQNEAQ (reference sequence). V shed 7 bases and J shed 5 bases, with 12 bases lying between them. The variable domain in full, with the rest retrieved from reference TRBV7-9 and TRBJ2-7, is DTGVSQNPRHKITKRGQNVTFRCDPISEHNRLYWYRQTLGQGPEFLTYFQNEAQLEKSRLLSDRFSAERPKGSFSTLEIQRTEQGDSAMYLCASTVMGDEQYFGPGTRLTVT.

This clone was detected once. V usage is TRBV4-1 and J usage is TRBJ2-7, with D tentatively TRBD1 (6 bases). Germline V CDR1 and CDR2: MGHRA, YSYEKL. Trimming took off 6 bases at V and 3 bases at J, with 6 bases between the two ends. The CDR3 length is 11 residues. The CDR3 region has the DNA TGCGCCAGCAGAGGGGGCTACGAGCAGTACTTC. Protein product: CASRGGYEQYF.

V is TRBV5-4 and J is TRBJ2-7; D gene uncertain. Germline V gives CDR1 SGHNT, CDR2 YYREEE (reference sequence). With 4 bases removed from V and 5 bases from J, the gap between germline ends came to 7 bases. This CDR3 contains 11 residues. The CDR3 here is CASSVLNEQYF. CDR3 in DNA: TGTGCCAGCAGCGTACTCAACGAGCAGTACTTC.

This clone was observed a single time. This sequence joins TRBV5-4 and TRBJ2-1; unclear D gene. Trimming left V 4 bases short and J 2 bases short, with 16 bases between. The length of the CDR3 is 16 residues. Germline CDR1 and CDR2: SGHNT and YYREEE (reference sequence). The CDR3 spells CASSPRVDLPYNEQFF. Here the CDR3 DNA reads TGTGCCAGCAGCCCCCGTGTGGATTTACCCTACAATGAGCAGTTCTTC.

The chain links TRBV6-5 to TRBJ2-1, with D unresolved. From germline, CDR1 is MNHEY and CDR2 SVGAGI. This CDR3 is built from 13 residues. The V end lost 2 bases, the J end lost 8 bases, and 10 bases lay between the germline ends. This CDR3 reads CASSYPRGDEQFF. CDR3 sequence (DNA): TGTGCCAGCAGTTACCCGCGAGGCGATGAGCAGTTCTTC.

The CDR3 loop reads CASSPGQTVREQYF. CDR3 DNA sequence: TGTGCCAGCAGCCCCGGACAGACTGTACGGGAGCAGTACTTC. The rearrangement links TRBV13 to TRBJ2-7, with D tentatively TRBD1 (6 bases). The CDR3 extends over 14 amino acids. V lost 5 bases and J 7 bases, leaving 18 bases between the germline ends. CDR1 PRHDT and CDR2 FYEKMQ come from the germline V gene (reference sequence).

The chain links TRBV11-2 to TRBJ2-7, with TRBD2 as a possible D gene (6 bases). Germline assignment: CDR1 SGHAT and CDR2 FQNNGV. CDR3 size: 14 residues. Trimming pared 3 bases from V and 2 bases from J, leaving 11 bases between. The CDR3 protein is CASSFRDSTYEQYF. Here the CDR3 DNA reads TGTGCCAGCAGCTTCCGGGACTCGACCTACGAGCAGTACTTC.

About this clone: Other DNA sequences in the same sample also yield this CDR3. The chain has TRBV19 and TRBJ2-7; D ambiguous. Deletions cut 2 bases from V and 1 base from J, with 6 bases between. The CDR3 totals 13 residues. CDR1 is LNHDA, CDR2 SQIVND, per germline (reference sequence). CDR3 nucleotides: TGTGCCAGTAGTATATCCAGTTCCTACGAGCAGTACTTC. This sequence encodes CASSISSSYEQYF.

V and J are TRBV7-8 and TRBJ1-3; D remains unclear. CDR3 length: 17 residues. Per germline, CDR1 SGHVS and CDR2 FQNEAQ. V dropped 0 bases and J dropped 0 bases, with 12 bases sitting between them. The CDR3 DNA sequence: TGTGCCAGCAGCTTAGCGTTGATTGGGGACTCTGGAAACACCATATATTTT. Translated, it gives CASSLALIGDSGNTIYF.

The sample holds a few counts of this clone. The rearrangement joins TRBV5-4 to TRBJ2-3, with 9 bases aligning to TRBD1. After removal of 3 bases from V and 3 bases from J, the junction contained 2 bases not matched to a gene. Germline CDR1 reads SGHNT; CDR2 reads YYREEE (reference sequence). This CDR3 has 14 amino acids. CDR3 in DNA: TGTGCCAGCAGCTCCGGGACAGGGACAGATACGCAGTATTTT. This encodes CASSSGTGTDTQYF.

The chain recombines TRBV15 with TRBJ2-3; 8 bases match TRBD2. CDR3 length: 14 amino acids. Germline-derived CDR1 and CDR2 are LNHNV and YYDKDF (reference sequence). Trimming took 3 bases from V and 5 from J; bases not matched to a gene: 4. CDR3 DNA sequence: TGTGCCACCAGCAGGATAACTAGCGGAGATACGCAGTATTTT. Protein: CATSRITSGDTQYF.

This chain uses TRBV4-3 with TRBJ2-3, with TRBD2 matching over 12 bases. Germline V gene sequence: CDR1 LGHNA, CDR2 YSLEER. V lost 1 base and J lost 5; bases outside the gene matches: 10. This CDR3 spans 18 amino acids. Written as DNA, the CDR3 is TGCGCCAGCAGCCAAGGGGGATTCCTAGCGGGAGGGGTAGATACGCAGTATTTT. Its protein product is CASSQGGFLAGGVDTQYF.

The rearrangement uses TRBV11-2 and TRBJ1-2; D remains ambiguous. Trimming stripped 5 bases from V and 8 bases from J, with 15 bases between. The CDR3 has 13 residues. In germline, CDR1 is SGHAT, CDR2 FQNNGV. CDR3 nucleotides: TGTGCCAGCAGCATGGATTCGACGGCCGGCTACACCTTC. Protein: CASSMDSTAGYTF.

The V and J genes are TRBV19 and TRBJ1-1; 9 nucleotides align to TRBD1. Per germline, CDR1 LNHDA and CDR2 SQIVND (reference sequence). With V trimmed by 6 bases and J by 5 bases, 4 bases remained unmatched. The CDR3 has 13 amino acids. The CDR3 sequence: CASRIQGATEAFF. As DNA, the CDR3 is TGTGCCAGTAGAATACAGGGGGCTACTGAAGCTTTCTTT.

The rearrangement links TRBV28 to TRBJ1-5; D possibly corresponds to TRBD1 (5 bases). V was shortened by 2 bases and J by 5 bases, with 10 bases between the two germline ends. Germline lookup yields CDR1 MDHEN and CDR2 SYDVKM. The CDR3 totals 14 residues. The CDR3 DNA follows: TGTGCCAGCAGTTTAAGGGGCTCTGATCAGCCCCAGCATTTT. It translates to CASSLRGSDQPQHF.

The chain has TRBV9 and TRBJ1-1; weak D call: TRBD1 (6 bases). Germline V gene lookup returns CDR1 SGDLS and CDR2 YYNGEE. Trimming stripped 6 bases from V and 4 bases from J, with 13 bases between. The CDR3 is 13 amino acids. In nucleotides, the CDR3 is TGTGCCAGCAACCCCCGAGGGGGCACTGAAGCTTTCTTT. Translation: CASNPRGGTEAFF.

The J gene is TRBJ2-7, the V gene TRBV4-2, with TRBD2 matching 7 bases. The V segment lost 4 bases and the J segment 2 bases; nucleotides outside the gene matches: 8. CDR3 length: 15 residues. Germline assignment: CDR1 LGHNA and CDR2 YNFKEQ. CDR3 sequence: CASSPRETAPYEQYF. The DNA of the CDR3 is TGTGCCAGCAGCCCGCGGGAGACTGCGCCCTACGAGCAGTACTTC.